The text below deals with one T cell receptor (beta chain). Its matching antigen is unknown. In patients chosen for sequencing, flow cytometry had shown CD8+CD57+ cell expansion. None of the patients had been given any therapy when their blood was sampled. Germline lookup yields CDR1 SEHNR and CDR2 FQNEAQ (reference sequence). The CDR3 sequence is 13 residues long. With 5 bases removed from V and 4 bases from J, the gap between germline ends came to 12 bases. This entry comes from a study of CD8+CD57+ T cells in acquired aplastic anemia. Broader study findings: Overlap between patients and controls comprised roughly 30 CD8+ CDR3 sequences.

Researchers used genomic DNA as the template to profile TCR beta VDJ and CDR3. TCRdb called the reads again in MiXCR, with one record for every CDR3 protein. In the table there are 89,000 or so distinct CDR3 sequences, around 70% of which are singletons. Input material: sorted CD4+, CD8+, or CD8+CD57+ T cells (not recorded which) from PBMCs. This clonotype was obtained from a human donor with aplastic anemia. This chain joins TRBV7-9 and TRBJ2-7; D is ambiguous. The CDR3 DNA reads TGTGCCAGCAGCCATACTCCGACTTACGAGCAGTACTTC. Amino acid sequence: CASSHTPTYEQYF.